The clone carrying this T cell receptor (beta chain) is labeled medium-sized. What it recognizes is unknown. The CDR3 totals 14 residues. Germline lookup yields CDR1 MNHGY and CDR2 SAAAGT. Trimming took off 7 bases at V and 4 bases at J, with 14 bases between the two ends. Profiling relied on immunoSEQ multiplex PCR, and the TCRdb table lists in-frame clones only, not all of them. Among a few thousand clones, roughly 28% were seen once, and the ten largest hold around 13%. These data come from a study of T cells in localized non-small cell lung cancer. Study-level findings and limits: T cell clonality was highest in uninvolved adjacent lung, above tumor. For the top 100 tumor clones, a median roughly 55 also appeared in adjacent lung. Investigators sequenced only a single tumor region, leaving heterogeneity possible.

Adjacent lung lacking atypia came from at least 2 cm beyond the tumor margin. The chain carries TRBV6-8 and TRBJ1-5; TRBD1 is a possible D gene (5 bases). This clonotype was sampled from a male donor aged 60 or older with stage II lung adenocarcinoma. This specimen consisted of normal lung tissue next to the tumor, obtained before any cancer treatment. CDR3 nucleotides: TGTGCCAGCACCCTGGGGGAGACAAATCAGCCCCAGCATTTT. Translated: CASTLGETNQPQHF.